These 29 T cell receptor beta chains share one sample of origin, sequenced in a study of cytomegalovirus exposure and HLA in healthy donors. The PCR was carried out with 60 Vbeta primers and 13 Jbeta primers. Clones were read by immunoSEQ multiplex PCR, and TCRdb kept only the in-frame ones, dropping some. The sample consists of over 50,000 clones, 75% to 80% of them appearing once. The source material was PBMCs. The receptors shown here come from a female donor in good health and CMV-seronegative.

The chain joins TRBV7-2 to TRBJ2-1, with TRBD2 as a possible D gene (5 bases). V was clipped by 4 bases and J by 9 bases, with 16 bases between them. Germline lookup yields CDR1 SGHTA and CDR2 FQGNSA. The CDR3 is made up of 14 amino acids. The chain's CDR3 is CASSYKGSGSEQFF. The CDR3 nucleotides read TGTGCCAGCAGCTACAAAGGGAGTGGGAGTGAGCAGTTCTTC.

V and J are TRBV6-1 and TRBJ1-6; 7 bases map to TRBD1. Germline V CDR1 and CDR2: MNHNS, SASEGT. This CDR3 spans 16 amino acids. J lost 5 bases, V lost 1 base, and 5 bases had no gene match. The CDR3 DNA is TGTGCCAGCAGTGAAGAAGGGACAGCCAATAATTCACCCCTCCACTTT. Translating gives CASSEEGTANNSPLHF.

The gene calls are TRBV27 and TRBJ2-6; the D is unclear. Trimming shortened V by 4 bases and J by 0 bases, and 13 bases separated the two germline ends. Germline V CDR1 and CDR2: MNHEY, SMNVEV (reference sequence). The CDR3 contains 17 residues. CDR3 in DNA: TGTGCCAGCAGTTCGAATAGTGTACGCTCTGGGGCCAACGTCCTGACTTTC. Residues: CASSSNSVRSGANVLTF.

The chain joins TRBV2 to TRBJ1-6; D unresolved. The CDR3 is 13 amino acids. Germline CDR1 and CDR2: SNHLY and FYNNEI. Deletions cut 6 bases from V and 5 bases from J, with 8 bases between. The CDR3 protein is CASRAVDNSPLHF. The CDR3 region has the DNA TGTGCCAGCAGGGCCGTGGATAATTCACCCCTCCACTTT. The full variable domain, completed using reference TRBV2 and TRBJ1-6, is EPEVTQTPSHQVTQMGQEVILRCVPISNHLYFYWYRQILGQKVEFLVSFYNNEISEKSEIFDDQFSVERPDGSNFTLKIRSTKLEDSAMYFCASRAVDNSPLHFGNGTRLTVT.

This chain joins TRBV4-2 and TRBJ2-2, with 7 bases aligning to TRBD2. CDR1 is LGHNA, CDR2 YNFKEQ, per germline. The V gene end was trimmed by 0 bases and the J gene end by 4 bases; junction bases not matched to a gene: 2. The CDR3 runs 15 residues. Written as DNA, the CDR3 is TGTGCCAGCAGCCAAGATGGGGGGGGCACCGGGGAGCTGTTTTTT. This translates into CASSQDGGGTGELFF.

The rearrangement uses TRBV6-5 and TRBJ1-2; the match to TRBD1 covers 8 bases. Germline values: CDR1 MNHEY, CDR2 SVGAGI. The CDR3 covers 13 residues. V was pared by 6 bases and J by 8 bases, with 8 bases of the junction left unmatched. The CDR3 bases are TGTGCCAGCAGCCTTGGACAGGGAGGAGGCTACACCTTC. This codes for CASSLGQGGGYTF.

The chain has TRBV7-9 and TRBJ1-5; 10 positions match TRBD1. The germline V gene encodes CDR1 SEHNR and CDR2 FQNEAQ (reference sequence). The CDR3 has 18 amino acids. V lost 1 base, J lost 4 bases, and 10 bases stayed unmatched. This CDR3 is CASSLVRVGDRGNQPQHF. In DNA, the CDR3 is TGTGCCAGCAGCTTAGTGAGAGTAGGGGACAGGGGAAATCAGCCCCAGCATTTT. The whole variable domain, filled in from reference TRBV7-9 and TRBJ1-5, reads DTGVSQNPRHKITKRGQNVTFRCDPISEHNRLYWYRQTLGQGPEFLTYFQNEAQLEKSRLLSDRFSAERPKGSFSTLEIQRTEQGDSAMYLCASSLVRVGDRGNQPQHFGDGTRLSIL.

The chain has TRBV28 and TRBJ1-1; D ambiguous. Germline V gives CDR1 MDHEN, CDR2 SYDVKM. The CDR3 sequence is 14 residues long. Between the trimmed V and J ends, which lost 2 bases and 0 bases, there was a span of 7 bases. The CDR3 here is CASSLELLNTEAFF. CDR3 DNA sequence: TGTGCCAGCAGTTTAGAGTTACTGAACACTGAAGCTTTCTTT.

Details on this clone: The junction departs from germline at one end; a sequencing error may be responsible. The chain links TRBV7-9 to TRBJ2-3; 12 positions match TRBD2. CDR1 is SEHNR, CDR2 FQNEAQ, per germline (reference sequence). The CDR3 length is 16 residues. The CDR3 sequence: CSSSSRLAGGTDTQYF. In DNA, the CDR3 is TGTTCCAGCAGCTCCCGACTAGCGGGGGGCACAGATACGCAGTATTTT.

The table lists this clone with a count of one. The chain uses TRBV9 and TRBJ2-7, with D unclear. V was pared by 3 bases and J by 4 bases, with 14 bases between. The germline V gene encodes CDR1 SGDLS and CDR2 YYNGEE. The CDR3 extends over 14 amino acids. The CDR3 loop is CASSAEESIYEQYF. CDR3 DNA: TGTGCCAGCAGCGCCGAGGAGTCGATTTACGAGCAGTACTTC.

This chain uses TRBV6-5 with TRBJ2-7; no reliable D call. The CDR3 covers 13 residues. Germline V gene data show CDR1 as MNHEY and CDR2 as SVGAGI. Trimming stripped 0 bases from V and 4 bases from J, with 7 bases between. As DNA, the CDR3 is TGTGCCAGCAGTTACTCACGTACTTACGAGCAGTACTTC. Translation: CASSYSRTYEQYF.

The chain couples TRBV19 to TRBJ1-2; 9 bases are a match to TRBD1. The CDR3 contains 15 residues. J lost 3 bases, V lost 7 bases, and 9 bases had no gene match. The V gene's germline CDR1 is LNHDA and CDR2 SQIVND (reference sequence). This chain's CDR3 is CASKEMGQGHYGYTF. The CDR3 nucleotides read TGTGCCAGTAAGGAAATGGGACAGGGTCACTATGGCTACACCTTC.

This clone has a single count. In nucleotides, the CDR3 is TGTGCCAGCAGTACGATCAGGGAAGGGGCGACAGATACGCAGTATTTT. Translation: CASSTIREGATDTQYF. The genes are TRBV6-6 and TRBJ2-3, with a weak D call TRBD1 (5 bases). The V gene lost 5 bases and the J gene lost 3 bases, with 18 bases spanning the gap. Germline V gives CDR1 MNHNY, CDR2 SVGAGI (reference sequence). This CDR3 is 16 amino acids long.

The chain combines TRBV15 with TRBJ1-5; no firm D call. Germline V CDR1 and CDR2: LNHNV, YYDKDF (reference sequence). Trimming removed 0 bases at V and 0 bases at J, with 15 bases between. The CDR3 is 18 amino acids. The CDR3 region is CATSRDKLRRGSNQPQHF. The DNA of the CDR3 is TGTGCCACCAGCAGAGATAAGTTGAGGAGAGGTAGCAATCAGCCCCAGCATTTT.

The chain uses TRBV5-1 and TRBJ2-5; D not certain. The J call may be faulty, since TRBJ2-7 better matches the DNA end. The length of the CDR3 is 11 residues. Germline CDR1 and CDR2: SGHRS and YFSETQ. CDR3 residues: CASSPLYEQYF. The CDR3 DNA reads TGCGCCAGCAGCCCCCTCTACGAGCAGTACTTC.

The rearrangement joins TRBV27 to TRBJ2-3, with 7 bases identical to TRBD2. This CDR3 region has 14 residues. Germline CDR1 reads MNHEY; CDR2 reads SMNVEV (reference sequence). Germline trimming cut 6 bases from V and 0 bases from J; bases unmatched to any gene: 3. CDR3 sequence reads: CASRGGVSTDTQYF. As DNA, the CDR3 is TGTGCCAGCAGGGGGGGGGTTAGCACAGATACGCAGTATTTT.

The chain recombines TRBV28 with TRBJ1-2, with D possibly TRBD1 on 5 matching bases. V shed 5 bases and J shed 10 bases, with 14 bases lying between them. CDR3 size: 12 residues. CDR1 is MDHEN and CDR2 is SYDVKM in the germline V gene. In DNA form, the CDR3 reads TGTGCCAGCAGTACAGGAGAGGAGCACTACACCTTC. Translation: CASSTGEEHYTF.

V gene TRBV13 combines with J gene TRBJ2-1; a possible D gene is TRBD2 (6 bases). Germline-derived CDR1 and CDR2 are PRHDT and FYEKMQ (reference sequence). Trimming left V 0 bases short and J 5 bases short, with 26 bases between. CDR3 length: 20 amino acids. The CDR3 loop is CASSLGPLAGGRFRDNEQFF. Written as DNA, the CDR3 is TGTGCCAGCAGCTTAGGACCGCTAGCCGGGGGTCGATTTAGGGACAATGAGCAGTTCTTC.

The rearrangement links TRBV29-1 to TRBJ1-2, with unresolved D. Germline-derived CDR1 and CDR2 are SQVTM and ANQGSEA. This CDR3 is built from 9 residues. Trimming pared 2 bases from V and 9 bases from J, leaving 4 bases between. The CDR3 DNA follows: TGCAGCGTTGAAACAAGCTACACCTTC. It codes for CSVETSYTF.

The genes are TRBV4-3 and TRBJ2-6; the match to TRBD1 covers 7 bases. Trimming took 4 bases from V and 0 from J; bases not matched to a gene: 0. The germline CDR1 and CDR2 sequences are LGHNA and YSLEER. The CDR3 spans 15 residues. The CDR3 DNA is TGCGCCAGCAGCCGGGACAGCTCTGGGGCCAACGTCCTGACTTTC. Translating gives CASSRDSSGANVLTF.

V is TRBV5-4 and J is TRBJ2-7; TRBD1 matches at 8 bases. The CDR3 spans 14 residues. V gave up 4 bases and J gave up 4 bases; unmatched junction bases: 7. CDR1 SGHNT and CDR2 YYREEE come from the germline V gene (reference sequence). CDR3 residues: CASSPTGAGYEQYF. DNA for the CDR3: TGTGCCAGCAGCCCGACAGGGGCGGGTTACGAGCAGTACTTC.

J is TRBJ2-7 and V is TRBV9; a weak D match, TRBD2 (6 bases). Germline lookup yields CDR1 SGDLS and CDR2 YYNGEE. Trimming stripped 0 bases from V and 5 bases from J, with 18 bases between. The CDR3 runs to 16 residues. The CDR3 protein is CASSVVMTSGFDEQYF. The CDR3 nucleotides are TGTGCCAGCAGCGTAGTTATGACTAGTGGATTCGACGAGCAGTACTTC.

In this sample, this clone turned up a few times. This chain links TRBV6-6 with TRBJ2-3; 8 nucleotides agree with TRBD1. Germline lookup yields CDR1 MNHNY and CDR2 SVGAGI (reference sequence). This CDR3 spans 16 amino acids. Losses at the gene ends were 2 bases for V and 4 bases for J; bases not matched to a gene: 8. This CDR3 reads CASSYPSGQVPDTQYF. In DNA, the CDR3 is TGTGCCAGCAGTTACCCGTCGGGACAGGTCCCAGATACGCAGTATTTT.

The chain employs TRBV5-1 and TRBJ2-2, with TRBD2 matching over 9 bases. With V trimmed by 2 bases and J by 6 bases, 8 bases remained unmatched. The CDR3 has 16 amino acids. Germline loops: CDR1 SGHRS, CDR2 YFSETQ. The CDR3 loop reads CASSFSGSTFSGELFF. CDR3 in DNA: TGCGCCAGCAGCTTTAGCGGGAGCACCTTTTCCGGGGAGCTGTTTTTT.

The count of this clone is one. The DNA for the CDR3 is TGTGCCAGCAGCTTAGGTTGGCGGGAGGCCTTCCAAGAGACCCAGTACTTC. It encodes CASSLGWREAFQETQYF. The rearrangement links TRBV7-9 to TRBJ2-5; 8 nucleotides match TRBD2. CDR1 SEHNR and CDR2 FQNEAQ come from the germline V gene (reference sequence). The CDR3 consists of 17 residues. After removal of 1 base from V and 1 base from J, the junction contained 8 bases not matched to a gene.

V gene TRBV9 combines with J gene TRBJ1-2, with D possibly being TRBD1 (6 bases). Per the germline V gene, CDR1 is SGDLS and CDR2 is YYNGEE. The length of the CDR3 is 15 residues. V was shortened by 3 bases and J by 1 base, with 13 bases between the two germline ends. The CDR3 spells CASSADSWVNYGYTF. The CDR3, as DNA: TGTGCCAGCAGCGCGGACAGTTGGGTTAACTATGGCTACACCTTC.

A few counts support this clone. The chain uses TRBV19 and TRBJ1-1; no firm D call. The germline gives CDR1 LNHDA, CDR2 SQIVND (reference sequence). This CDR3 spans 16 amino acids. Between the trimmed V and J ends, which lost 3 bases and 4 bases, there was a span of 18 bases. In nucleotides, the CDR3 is TGTGCCAGTAGTATCTGGTGGCGGCAAAGAGCCACTGAAGCTTTCTTT. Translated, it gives CASSIWWRQRATEAFF.

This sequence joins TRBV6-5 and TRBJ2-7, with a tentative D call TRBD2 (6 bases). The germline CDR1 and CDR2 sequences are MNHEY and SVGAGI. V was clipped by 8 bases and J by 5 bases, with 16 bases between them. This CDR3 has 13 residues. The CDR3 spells CASGRTRDNEQYF. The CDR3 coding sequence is TGTGCCAGCGGGAGGACACGGGATAACGAGCAGTACTTC.

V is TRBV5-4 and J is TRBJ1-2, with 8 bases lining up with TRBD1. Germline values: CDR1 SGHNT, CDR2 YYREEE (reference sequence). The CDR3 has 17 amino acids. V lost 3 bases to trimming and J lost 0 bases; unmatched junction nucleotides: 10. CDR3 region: CASSWTTGTGPNYGYTF. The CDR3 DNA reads TGTGCCAGCAGCTGGACAACCGGGACAGGTCCTAACTATGGCTACACCTTC.